The entry below describes one T cell receptor beta chain. Its specificity is unknown. These data belong to a study of cytomegalovirus exposure and HLA in healthy donors. Looked up from germline, CDR1 is SEHNR and CDR2 is FQNEAQ (reference sequence). Between the trimmed V and J ends, which lost 3 bases and 0 bases, there was a span of 8 bases. The CDR3 is 15 residues long. Study-level points and caveats: A later analysis showed that HLA-associated TCR beta chains had undergone more clonal expansion than equally common others. According to an earlier analysis, most TCR beta V segments yielded productive rearrangements about 87% or about 30% of the time.

The PCR employed 60 Vbeta primers together with 13 Jbeta primers. Method: immunoSEQ multiplex PCR; TCRdb's copy keeps in-frame clones and lacks some. The sample table includes approximately 120,000 clones. This receptor was taken from a woman aged 55-70 years in good health and CMV-seronegative. Sequencing was done on a sample of PBMCs. The V gene is TRBV7-9, the J gene TRBJ2-2; D uncertain. In DNA form, the CDR3 reads TGTGCCAGCAGCTTCGGCGGTACGAACACCGGGGAGCTGTTTTTT. This sequence encodes CASSFGGTNTGELFF.